The clone carrying this T cell receptor (beta chain) has a single count. In the source study's methods: The authors estimated nucleated cell counts from reference gene primer amplification. The table came from immunoSEQ multiplex PCR; TCRdb's copy has only in-frame clones and leaves some out. The DNA gave D and trimming, while V, J and clone size come from that table. The data show over 90,000 clones, about 85% seen once. This sample is drawn from a study of blood T cell repertoires in COVID-19. About the research overall: The origin of the acute and convalescent COVID-19 samples was the United States, Italy and Spain. PBMCs, B-cell-depleted T cells, or T cells were the source of the cDNA or gDNA that made up the material.

Germline V lookup: CDR1 GTSNPN, CDR2 SVGIG (reference sequence). Trimming at V came to 3 bases and at J to 4 bases, leaving 4 bases not matched to a gene. The CDR3 contains 13 residues. Sequencing used peripheral blood. The sequence derives from a man in his forties or fifties with active COVID-19. The chain recombines TRBV30 with TRBJ1-2; 8 bases agree with TRBD1. CDR3 in DNA: TGTGCCTGGAGAGCGACAGGGGCCTATGGCTACACCTTC. Its protein is CAWRATGAYGYTF.